This entry describes one T cell receptor beta chain. Germline CDR1 reads SGHNT; CDR2 reads YYREEE (reference sequence). The CDR3 has 14 amino acids. Trimming at V came to 3 bases and at J to 6 bases, leaving 7 bases not matched to a gene. The source of the sample is a study of blood T cell repertoires in COVID-19. Assay: immunoSEQ multiplex PCR; the TCRdb copy retains only in-frame clones and omits some. The sample consists of some 270,000 clones, 80% to 90% of them appearing once. Each participant's cohort was designated according to participant-reported clinical history. The rearrangement links TRBV5-4 to TRBJ2-7; the match to TRBD1 covers 9 bases. Sequencing was done on a sample of PBMCs or T cells enriched from blood (not recorded which). The TCR comes from a woman between 35 and 50 years old who had been exposed to COVID-19. Here the CDR3 reads CASSWTGVGSEQYF. The CDR3 DNA reads as TGTGCCAGCAGCTGGACAGGGGTAGGGAGCGAGCAGTACTTC. Complete variable domain (other parts from reference TRBV5-4 and TRBJ2-7): ETGVTQSPTHLIKTRGQQVTLRCSSQSGHNTVSWYQQALGQGPQFIFQYYREEENGRGNFPPRFSGLQFPNYSSELNVNALELDDSALYLCASSWTGVGSEQYFGPGTRLTVT.